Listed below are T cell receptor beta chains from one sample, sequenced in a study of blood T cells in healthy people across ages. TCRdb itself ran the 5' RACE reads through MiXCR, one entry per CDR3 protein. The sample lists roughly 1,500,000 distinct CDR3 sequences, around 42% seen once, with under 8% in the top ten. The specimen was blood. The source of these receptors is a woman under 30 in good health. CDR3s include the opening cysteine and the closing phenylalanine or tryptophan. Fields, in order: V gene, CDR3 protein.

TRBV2 CASSEVWDSPYEQYF
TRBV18 CASSPTAPEAQYF
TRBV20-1 CSARGGSHEQYF
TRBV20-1 CSASQGGRNTGELFF
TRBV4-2 CASSQVSLRETYEQYF
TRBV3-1 CASSHEGGNTGELFF
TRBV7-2 CASSLSAEEGYTF
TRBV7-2 CASSSLAGGAGELFF
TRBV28 CVSSLLGGNTGELFF
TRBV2 CASKGQGIRNTIYF
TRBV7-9 CASSFDDRGTLDRQYF
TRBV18 CASSPRLHLNTEAFF
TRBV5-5 CASSWGWGPTGELFF
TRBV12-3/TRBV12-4 CTSRPKVGQGHNEQFF
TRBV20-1 CSARRPDRNYGYTF
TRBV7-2 CASSSQPGNNEQFF
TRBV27 CASANQGTSTDTQYF
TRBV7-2 CASSLGGQGAAFF
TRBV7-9 CASSYPRDRVQETQYF
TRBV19 CASSIGFSDEQYF
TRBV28 CASSLSGVALSYEQYF
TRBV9 CASSATQGSLYGQYF
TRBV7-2 CASSLRQGRNYGYTF
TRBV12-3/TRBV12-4 CASRLGQSTEAFF
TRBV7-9 CASSSPGGRTEAFF
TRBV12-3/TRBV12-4 CASSLNSGAYEQYF
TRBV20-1 CSARVRGAWAAEAFF
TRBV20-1 CSARAMAGNNSPLHF
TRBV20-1 CSAGWASGTGELFF
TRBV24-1 CATSDGPSYTQYF
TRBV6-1 CASRLSGTGTNEQYF
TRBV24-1 CSNRREPYNEQFF
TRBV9 CASSDQDGNQETQYF
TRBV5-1 CASSAQGQTDGYTF
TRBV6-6 CASSKLAGESFF
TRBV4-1 CASSQGGLPYEQYF
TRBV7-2 CASSFRAGGEDTQYF
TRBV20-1 CSARLRDLGDTQYF
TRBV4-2 CASSQEWTSGGGTQYF
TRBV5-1 CASSPLGGNGGYTF
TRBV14 CASSQALGRNSPLHF
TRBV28 CASSLWGTGEGTDTQYF
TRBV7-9 CASSPPAGAGNTIYF
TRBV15 CATSRELSNYGYTF
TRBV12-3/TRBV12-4 CASATGEANEKLFF
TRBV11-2 CASSFSPDTRNGYTF
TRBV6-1 CASSEARSSTDTQYF
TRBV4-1 CASSQEYESSYNEQFF
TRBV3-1 CASSPRGQKAFF
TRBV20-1 CSARPGQGSTDTQYF
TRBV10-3 CAIAGTGSLVNEQFF
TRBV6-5 CASSRRDSNTEAFF
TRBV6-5 CASSQPGTPQQYF
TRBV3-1 CASSQDRASGGKKNDEQYF